These T cell receptor beta chains were read from a single sample in a study of blood T cell repertoires in COVID-19. The table came from immunoSEQ multiplex PCR; TCRdb's copy has only in-frame clones and leaves some out. The table shows 200,000 to 250,000 clones, with just over 85% occurring only once. The material sequenced was PBMCs or T cells enriched from blood (not recorded which). The receptor set was obtained from a woman aged 40-49 years with acute COVID-19. Each CDR3 is given with its conserved first and last residue. A D gene is named only where the DNA matches it firmly. The size of a clone is reported for some rows only, either as once, few or many, or as a class for expanded clones.

v_call,j_call,d_call,clone_size,cdr3_nt,cdr3_aa
TRBV6-5,TRBJ1-5,NA,once,TGTGCCAGCATGGGGCCTAGCAATCAGCCCCAGCATTTT,CASMGPSNQPQHF
TRBV18,TRBJ2-6,TRBD1,NA,TGTGCCAGCTCACCACCGAATTTTAGACAGGGCCTGAGCTCTGGGGCCAACGTCCTGACTTTC,CASSPPNFRQGLSSGANVLTF
TRBV10-3,TRBJ1-6,TRBD1,NA,TGTGCCATCAGGGACAGGGCCGAATCACCCCTCCACTTT,CAIRDRAESPLHF
TRBV7-2,TRBJ1-6,NA,NA,TGTGCCAGCAGTCCTTATAATTCACCCCTCCACTTT,CASSPYNSPLHF
TRBV15,TRBJ1-2,NA,NA,TGTGCCACCAGCAGAGATCGCGGGGGCGATGGCTACACCTTC,CATSRDRGGDGYTF
TRBV6-6,TRBJ2-4,NA,NA,TGTGCCAGCAGTTACTCGCGCCCGCTCCCCGGGAACATTCAGTACTTC,CASSYSRPLPGNIQYF
TRBV3-1/TRBV3-2,TRBJ1-2,TRBD1,NA,TGTGCCAGCAGCCAATCAGGGACAGAAGTCTATGGCTACACCTTC,CASSQSGTEVYGYTF
TRBV2,TRBJ2-2,NA,NA,TGTGCCAGCAGTGAAAAGGGGCATTCCACCGGGGAGCTGTTTTTT,CASSEKGHSTGELFF
TRBV19,TRBJ2-3,NA,NA,TGTGCCAGTAGCCAAACGGCGGCTGGCACGGATACGCAGTATTTT,CASSQTAAGTDTQYF
TRBV7-2,TRBJ2-1,TRBD2,NA,TGTGCCAGCAGCCTGTCTAGCGGGGGGTACAATGAGCAGTTCTTC,CASSLSSGGYNEQFF
TRBV6-1,TRBJ1-4,NA,NA,TGTGCCAGCAGTGAGGTATTCGGGGAAAAACTGTTTTTT,CASSEVFGEKLFF
TRBV29-1,TRBJ2-3,TRBD2,NA,TGCAGCGTGGATGGACTAGCGGGGGATTCTGATACGCAGTATTTT,CSVDGLAGDSDTQYF
TRBV5-1,TRBJ1-3,NA,NA,TGCGCCAGCAGCTTGGGAACAGCCTCTGGAAACACCATATATTTT,CASSLGTASGNTIYF
TRBV5-1,TRBJ1-2,NA,many,TGCGCCAGCAGCTGGGACAAATCCTATGGCTACACCTTC,CASSWDKSYGYTF
TRBV29-1,TRBJ2-5,NA,NA,TGCAGCGCCGCGGGGCCACAAGAGACCCAGTACTTC,CSAAGPQETQYF
TRBV9,TRBJ1-2,NA,NA,TGTGCCAGCAGCCCTAACTCAGGGGTGGCCTATGGCTACACCTTC,CASSPNSGVAYGYTF
TRBV4-2,TRBJ1-2,NA,NA,TGTGCCAGCAGCCAAGATCGCGGGGTGACTGACTACTATGGCTACACCTTC,CASSQDRGVTDYYGYTF
TRBV10-3,TRBJ1-6,TRBD1,once,TGTGCCATTCGGGGACAGGGCTATAATTCACCCCTCCACTTT,CAIRGQGYNSPLHF
TRBV7-6,TRBJ1-2,NA,NA,TGTGCCAGCAGCCAAGAGCCGGGTCCTAACTATGGCTACACCTTC,CASSQEPGPNYGYTF
TRBV20-1,TRBJ1-2,NA,once,TGCAGTGCTCACCGGGGGGGAGGCTACACCTTC,CSAHRGGGYTF
TRBV6-5,TRBJ2-1,NA,NA,TGTGCCAGCAGTTGGAACAGTTACAATGAGCAGTTCTTC,CASSWNSYNEQFF
TRBV9,TRBJ2-5,TRBD1,NA,TGTGCCAGCAGCGTAGGACAGGGGGGCCAAGAGACCCAGTACTTC,CASSVGQGGQETQYF
TRBV19,TRBJ2-3,TRBD1,NA,TGTGCCAGTAGTAATAAGGACAGGGTTAGGGCAGATACGCAGTATTTT,CASSNKDRVRADTQYF
TRBV9,TRBJ2-3,TRBD2,NA,TGTGCCAGCAGCGTAAGGACTAGCGGGGGCCAAACAGATACGCAGTATTTT,CASSVRTSGGQTDTQYF
TRBV6-5,TRBJ1-1,NA,NA,TGTGCCAGCAGATACCTTCCGACAGGGAACACTGAAGCTTTCTTT,CASRYLPTGNTEAFF
TRBV2,TRBJ1-5,NA,NA,TGTGCCACCCAACAGGGCGGAGGCAATCAGCCCCAGCATTTT,CATQQGGGNQPQHF
TRBV12-3/TRBV12-4,TRBJ1-2,NA,NA,TGTGCCAGCAGTTCCACACGCCTCTATGGCTACACCTTC,CASSSTRLYGYTF
TRBV12-3/TRBV12-4,TRBJ1-2,NA,NA,TGTGCCAGCAGGACGGACTCAGAAGGCTACACCTTC,CASRTDSEGYTF
TRBV10-2,TRBJ1-2,NA,NA,TGCGCCAGCAGTGATGTCCCCCGAGGCTATGGCTACACCTTC,CASSDVPRGYGYTF
TRBV18,TRBJ2-3,TRBD2,NA,TGTGCCAGCTCACCACGGACTAGCGGATCAGATACGCAGTATTTT,CASSPRTSGSDTQYF
TRBV7-9,TRBJ2-2,TRBD1,NA,TGTGCCAGCAGCCAAGGGACAGGGCGGAACACCGGGGAGCTGTTTTTT,CASSQGTGRNTGELFF
TRBV20-1,TRBJ1-2,TRBD1,NA,TGCAGTGCTAGTGAGCCGCCAGGGGGCCATGGCTACACCTTC,CSASEPPGGHGYTF
TRBV6-1,TRBJ1-1,NA,NA,TGTGCCAGCAGTGAATCAGACAGCCTGAACACTGAAGCTTTCTTT,CASSESDSLNTEAFF
TRBV7-9,TRBJ2-5,NA,NA,TGTGCCAGCAGCCACGGCTCAGGCCAAGAGACCCAGTACTTC,CASSHGSGQETQYF
TRBV5-4,TRBJ2-5,NA,NA,TGTGCCAGCACCGCCGGGATGGGGCAAGAGACCCAGTACTTC,CASTAGMGQETQYF
TRBV11-3,TRBJ2-1,TRBD2,NA,TGTGCCAGCAGCTTAACGATATACCTTCCCGGGGAGCGGGGACGAGGTGAGCAGTTCTTC,CASSLTIYLPGERGRGEQFF
TRBV2,TRBJ1-6,TRBD1,NA,TGTGCCAGCGCCGTTCGGACAGGGGATTCACCCCTCCACTTT,CASAVRTGDSPLHF
TRBV15,TRBJ1-6,NA,NA,TGTGCCACCAGCGAGAGAAGGGGTACCTGGAATTCACCCCTCCACTTT,CATSERRGTWNSPLHF
TRBV7-9,TRBJ2-4,TRBD1,NA,TGTGCCAGCAGCTGGACAGGGACTTTTGACATTCAGTACTTC,CASSWTGTFDIQYF
TRBV7-9,TRBJ2-5,TRBD2,NA,TGTGCCAGCACCATCGTAGGTAGCGGGGAGACCCAGTACTTC,CASTIVGSGETQYF
TRBV9,TRBJ2-2,NA,NA,TGTGCCAGCAGCACACGACAGACTAACACCGGGGAGCTGTTTTTT,CASSTRQTNTGELFF
TRBV5-1,TRBJ1-2,NA,NA,TGCGCCAGCAGCTACGCCGGGACACAGGGTTATGGCTACACCTTC,CASSYAGTQGYGYTF
TRBV9,TRBJ2-7,NA,NA,TGTGCCAGCAGCGTAAGTGGGGCACCCTCCTACGAGCAGTACTTC,CASSVSGAPSYEQYF
TRBV9,TRBJ1-1,TRBD1,NA,TGTGCCAGCAGCGTACAGGGACAGGACACTGAAGCTTTCTTT,CASSVQGQDTEAFF
TRBV15,TRBJ2-1,NA,NA,TGTGCCACCAGCACAACAGGACCATACAATGAGCAGTTCTTC,CATSTTGPYNEQFF
TRBV7-3,TRBJ2-4,TRBD2,NA,TGTGCCAGCAGCGAATCCGGAGAGGGGACTACCGCCACTCTAGCCAAAAACATTCAGTACTTC,CASSESGEGTTATLAKNIQYF
TRBV21-1,TRBJ1-2,NA,NA,TGTGCCAGCAGCCCCCGCGGGCCTAACTATGGCTACACCTTC,CASSPRGPNYGYTF
TRBV19,TRBJ2-3,TRBD1,NA,TGTGCCAGTAGTATATCGGTCAGGGGGAACGCAGATACGCAGTATTTT,CASSISVRGNADTQYF
TRBV5-1,TRBJ1-2,NA,NA,TGCGCCAGCAGCCCCCGAGCGGGGGCCCAGGGTGGCTACACCTTC,CASSPRAGAQGGYTF
TRBV6-5,TRBJ1-2,NA,NA,TGTGCCAGCAGCCAGGGTATGTGGAGCTATGGCTACACCTTC,CASSQGMWSYGYTF
TRBV4-1,TRBJ1-2,NA,NA,TGCGCCAGCAGCCAAAGTAGTGTCAGGGGAGACCACTATGGCTACACCTTC,CASSQSSVRGDHYGYTF